The T cell receptor (beta chain) under discussion was sequenced for a study of cytomegalovirus exposure and HLA in healthy donors. PCR primers comprised 60 Vbeta and 13 Jbeta primers. Assay: immunoSEQ multiplex PCR; the TCRdb copy retains only in-frame clones and omits some. This table holds approximately 100,000 clones, about four fifths found once. The CDR3 has 13 residues. CDR1 SGHVS and CDR2 FQNEAQ come from the germline V gene. V lost 5 bases, J lost 2 bases, and 9 bases lay in between. The sequencing input was PBMCs. The TCR sequence derives from a female donor in good health and CMV-seropositive. The chain uses TRBV7-8 and TRBJ1-1; D gene uncertain. The CDR3: CASSRGVNTEAFF. CDR3 nucleotide sequence: TGTGCCAGCAGCCGCGGGGTTAACACTGAAGCTTTCTTT.